The 9 T cell receptor beta chains below were found in one sample sequenced in a study of blood T cells in healthy people across ages. The authors ran a second PCR of about 6 to 11 cycles using a sample-barcoded 5' primer and a J-beta primer mix. TCRdb reanalysed the 5' RACE reads using MiXCR and keeps one entry per CDR3 protein. The data contain some 550,000 distinct CDR3 sequences, about 45% of them seen just once; the ten biggest clones take up around 23%. Sequencing input: blood. The receptors were gathered from an elderly man in good health.

The chain joins TRBV11-2 to TRBJ2-5; D call uncertain. The CDR3 is 12 residues long. The V end lost 5 bases, the J end lost 5 bases, and 9 bases lay between the germline ends. CDR1 SGHAT and CDR2 FQNNGV come from the germline V gene. CDR3: CASSLMWETQYF. The CDR3, as DNA: TGTGCCAGCAGCCTCATGTGGGAGACCCAGTACTTC.

In its sample, this clonotype was seen a few times. The chain recombines TRBV5-1 with TRBJ2-7, with 13 bases fitting TRBD2. Germline values: CDR1 SGHRS, CDR2 YFSETQ. This CDR3 spans 19 amino acids. V trimming: 0 bases; J trimming: 0 bases; junction bases outside the gene matches: 9. CDR3 sequence reads: CASSLEGLAGAMVSYEQYF. In nucleotides, the CDR3 is TGCGCCAGCAGCTTGGAAGGACTAGCGGGGGCCATGGTCTCCTACGAGCAGTACTTC.

This clonotype was recorded a few times. This chain uses TRBV20-1 with TRBJ1-5; D possibly corresponds to TRBD1 (5 bases). The CDR3 is 13 amino acids. Germline CDR1 reads DFQATT; CDR2 reads SNEGSKA (reference sequence). Trimming left V 3 bases short and J 3 bases short, with 9 bases between. CDR3: CSARGTANQPQHF. CDR3 DNA sequence: TGCAGTGCTAGGGGGACGGCCAATCAGCCCCAGCATTTT.

The genes are TRBV2 and TRBJ1-4; D gene unclear. Trimming left V 6 bases short and J 4 bases short, with 12 bases between. The CDR3 contains 14 residues. The germline V gene has CDR1 SNHLY and CDR2 FYNNEI. The CDR3 nucleotides are TGTGCCAGCAGGGAGGGTAGCCGTAATGAAAAACTGTTTTTT. Translated: CASREGSRNEKLFF.

V is TRBV7-8 and J is TRBJ1-2, with 7 bases aligning to TRBD1. CDR1 SGHVS and CDR2 FQNEAQ come from the germline V gene. V lost 0 bases, J lost 4 bases, and 5 bases stayed unmatched. CDR3 length: 15 amino acids. The CDR3 loop reads CASSLARSGGYGYTF. DNA of the CDR3: TGTGCCAGCAGCTTAGCGCGGTCAGGGGGCTATGGCTACACCTTC.

Details on this clonotype: A single base separates this from a much larger clone, so it may be a read error. The rearrangement joins TRBV6-1 to TRBJ1-4; TRBD1 matches at 10 bases. Germline V lookup: CDR1 MNHNS, CDR2 SASEGT. The CDR3 covers 18 residues. The V segment lost 6 bases and the J segment 3 bases; nucleotides outside the gene matches: 13. Here the CDR3 reads CASSPPGQGIAANEKLFF. The CDR3 region has the DNA TGTGCCAGCAGCCCCCCGGGACAGGGGATTGCAGCTAATGAAAAACTGTTTTTT.

This chain joins TRBV20-1 and TRBJ2-3; 8 bases fit TRBD2. CDR3 length: 16 residues. The V gene's germline CDR1 is DFQATT and CDR2 SNEGSKA (reference sequence). Losses at the gene ends were 0 bases for V and 6 bases for J; bases not matched to a gene: 11. DNA of the CDR3: TGCAGTGCTAGAGATTGGGGAGCGGGGGTCGGCGATACGCAGTATTTT. Translated: CSARDWGAGVGDTQYF.

The rearrangement links TRBV6-2 or TRBV6-3 to TRBJ1-1; D might be TRBD1 (5 bases). Trimming left V 10 bases short and J 2 bases short, with 17 bases between. The length of the CDR3 is 14 residues. Looked up from germline, CDR1 is MNHEY and CDR2 is SVGEGT. The CDR3 DNA follows: TGTGCCATCAGGGAAGACCGATTAAACACTGAAGCTTTCTTT. As protein: CAIREDRLNTEAFF.

The V gene is TRBV10-3, the J gene TRBJ2-7; 9 positions agree with TRBD1. V gave up 9 bases and J gave up 6 bases; unmatched junction bases: 3. There are 11 residues in the CDR3. The germline CDR1 and CDR2 sequences are ENHRY and SYGVKD. As DNA, the CDR3 is TGTGCCATGGGACAGGGATCCGAGCAGTACTTC. As protein: CAMGQGSEQYF.